Below, one T cell receptor (beta chain) is given with its context. The data were obtained in a study of blood T cells in healthy people across ages. Primed by a sample-barcoded 5' primer and a J-beta primer mix, a second PCR proceeded for 7 to 11 cycles. TCRdb analysed the 5' RACE reads with MiXCR anew, one entry per CDR3 protein. In the table there are about 1 million distinct CDR3 sequences, around 45% of which are singletons. The receptor was derived from a woman aged 60-70 years in good health. What was sequenced was blood.

CDR3 residues: CASSPGLLEQYF. CDR3 in DNA: TGTGCCAGCAGCCCCGGCCTCCTCGAGCAGTACTTC. The chain couples TRBV7-2 to TRBJ2-7; D is undetermined. The germline CDR1 and CDR2 sequences are SGHTA and FQGNSA. This CDR3 is built from 12 residues. Trimming left V 5 bases short and J 6 bases short, with 11 bases between.